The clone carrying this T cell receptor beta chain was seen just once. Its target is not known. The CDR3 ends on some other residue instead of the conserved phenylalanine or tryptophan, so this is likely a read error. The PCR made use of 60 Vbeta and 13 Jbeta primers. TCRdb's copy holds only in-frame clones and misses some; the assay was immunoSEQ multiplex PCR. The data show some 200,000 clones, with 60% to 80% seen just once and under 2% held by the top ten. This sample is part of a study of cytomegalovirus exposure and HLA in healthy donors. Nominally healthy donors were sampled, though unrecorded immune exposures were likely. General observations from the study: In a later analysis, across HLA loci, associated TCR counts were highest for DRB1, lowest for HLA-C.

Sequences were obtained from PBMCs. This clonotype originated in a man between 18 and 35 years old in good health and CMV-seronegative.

The CDR3 nucleotides read TGTGCCATCAGGGAAACAGGGTCAGATGGCTACACCATC. Translation gives CAIRETGSDGYTI. The chain has TRBV10-3 and TRBJ1-2; a possible D gene is TRBD1 (6 bases). There are 13 residues in the CDR3. CDR1 and CDR2 from the germline V gene are ENHRY and SYGVKD. The V gene lost 6 bases and the J gene lost 6 bases, with 14 bases spanning the gap.